The following is a T cell receptor beta chain sequence with its context. Its antigen remains unidentified. V gave up 0 bases and J gave up 7 bases, with 9 bases separating them. In germline, CDR1 is GTSNPN, CDR2 SVGIG (reference sequence). This CDR3 is built from 12 residues. PCR involved 60 Vbeta and 13 Jbeta primers. Clones were sequenced by immunoSEQ multiplex PCR, and TCRdb holds only the in-frame ones, with some missing. The sample comprises approximately 200,000 clones, roughly 83% of which are singletons, and 1.4% rests with the top ten. The sample is drawn from a study of cytomegalovirus exposure and HLA in healthy donors. The study, taken as a whole, reports: Sequencing probably produced one cluster of sequence variants that were highly shared.

Sequencing was done on a sample of PBMCs. This chain joins TRBV30 and TRBJ1-2; weak D call: TRBD1 (5 bases). This clonotype was obtained from a girl between 5 and 17 years old in good health and CMV-seronegative. In nucleotides, the CDR3 is TGTGCCTGGAGTGTTAGGGGTCTTGGCTACACCTTC. Its protein product is CAWSVRGLGYTF.